Shown below are 8 T cell receptor beta chains from a single sample sequenced in a study of control samples from healthy donors and cancer patients. The repertoire was sequenced with immunoSEQ multiplex PCR; TCRdb's copy has only in-frame clones and lacks some. The table has 100,000 to 150,000 clones, about 90% seen once. The sequencing sample was made of blood. The receptors stem from a man aged 55 to 70 in good health.

V and J are TRBV28 and TRBJ1-2, with D perhaps TRBD1 (6 bases). The CDR3 spans 14 residues. The germline V and J ends were trimmed by 3 bases and 4 bases, with 12 bases remaining between them. From germline, CDR1 is MDHEN and CDR2 SYDVKM. The CDR3 bases are TGTGCCAGCAGTTTCCCGGGACAAGTCTATGGCTACACCTTC. It yields the protein CASSFPGQVYGYTF.

This clone has only a few counts. The chain joins TRBV10-3 to TRBJ1-1; the match to TRBD1 covers 12 bases. The germline V gene has CDR1 ENHRY and CDR2 SYGVKD. The V segment lost 9 bases and the J segment 11 bases; nucleotides outside the gene matches: 13. This CDR3 spans 14 amino acids. The CDR3 sequence is CAIGAGTGGIDAFF. CDR3 coding DNA: TGTGCCATTGGGGCAGGGACAGGGGGCATCGACGCTTTCTTT.

The chain couples TRBV2 to TRBJ1-1; D uncertain. CDR1 SNHLY and CDR2 FYNNEI come from the germline V gene. This CDR3 is built from 14 residues. V was pared by 0 bases and J by 10 bases, with 15 bases between. CDR3 in amino acids: CASSEALLGFRAFF. CDR3 coding DNA: TGTGCCAGCAGTGAAGCGCTTCTAGGGTTTAGAGCTTTCTTT.

The chain couples TRBV28 to TRBJ2-7; D is tentatively TRBD1 or TRBD2 (5 bases each). V dropped 6 bases and J dropped 2 bases, with 11 bases sitting between them. Germline CDR1 is MDHEN and CDR2 is SYDVKM. CDR3 length equals 13 residues. This chain's CDR3 is CASSVGPTYEQYF. CDR3 DNA: TGTGCCAGCAGCGTGGGACCGACCTACGAGCAGTACTTC.

The CDR3 sequence: CASSLVSGGASIVYEQYF. In nucleotides, the CDR3 is TGTGCCAGCAGTTTAGTTAGCGGGGGGGCTTCCATAGTCTACGAGCAGTACTTC. The chain couples TRBV28 to TRBJ2-7, with 11 positions matching TRBD2. V was clipped by 2 bases and J by 3 bases; unmatched bases: 12. The CDR3 contains 18 residues. The germline CDR1 and CDR2 sequences are MDHEN and SYDVKM.

V usage is TRBV7-2 and J usage is TRBJ1-1; D call uncertain. V was pared by 5 bases and J by 5 bases, with 18 bases between. CDR1 SGHTA and CDR2 FQGNSA come from the germline V gene. The CDR3 has 15 amino acids. CDR3 in amino acids: CASSSRMGAWTEAFF. For the CDR3, the DNA is TGTGCCAGCAGCAGCAGAATGGGTGCGTGGACTGAAGCTTTCTTT.

This clone was observed once. The chain combines TRBV28 with TRBJ2-7; 9 nucleotides match TRBD1. Germline trimming cut 4 bases from V and 4 bases from J; bases unmatched to any gene: 5. Looked up from germline, CDR1 is MDHEN and CDR2 is SYDVKM. The CDR3 runs 14 residues. The CDR3 nucleotides are TGTGCCAGCAGTTCCGGGACAGGGATGTACGAGCAGTACTTC. This codes for CASSSGTGMYEQYF.

The CDR3 region has the DNA TGTGCCATCAGTTGGAACACTGAAGCTTTCTTT. Translating gives CAISWNTEAFF. This chain joins TRBV10-3 and TRBJ1-1; D is uncertain. This CDR3 has 11 residues. Per the germline V gene, CDR1 is ENHRY and CDR2 is SYGVKD. Trimming left V 5 bases short and J 1 base short, with 2 bases between.